The entry below gives a single TCR beta chain sequence along with its context. The antigen is unknown. Germline CDR1 SGHDT, CDR2 YYEEEE. This CDR3 has 14 residues. The V end lost 0 bases, the J end lost 5 bases, and 11 bases lay between the germline ends. Expansion with viral peptide pools was applied to antigen-specific CD4+ T cells by the ViraFEST assay prior to sequencing. Researchers isolated CD4+ T cells once approximately eleven days of culture had elapsed. Each culture well received some 2.2 million PBMC. These cells were then cultured in IMDM with around 9.6 IU/ml IL-2 and roughly 10 ug/ml peptides. Fresh IL-2-containing medium replaced half the medium on days 3 and 7. The sample is drawn from a study of vaccination effects on CD4 cells after COVID-19. Study-wide context: Either the mRNA-1273 or the BNT162b2 vaccine was given to participants as two doses.

The protocol was immunoSEQ multiplex PCR, while the TCRdb copy is restricted to in-frame clones and leaves out a portion. The table includes about 79,000 clones, about 74% detected once. This TCR was recovered from a human donor who received a COVID-19 vaccine. J is TRBJ2-5 and V is TRBV5-6; D perhaps matches TRBD2 (5 bases). The source material was CD4+ T cells from PBMCs cultured with HCoV-229E spike peptides, sampled before COVID-19 vaccination. This CDR3 is CASSLGYGVETQYF. CDR3 sequence (DNA): TGTGCCAGCAGCTTGGGGTACGGGGTTGAGACCCAGTACTTC.